Following are 19 T cell receptor beta chains from one sample sequenced in a study of CD8+CD57+ T cells in acquired aplastic anemia. Template material for TCR beta VDJ and CDR3 profiling consisted of genomic DNA. From the reads, TCRdb called clonotypes with MiXCR, one entry per CDR3 protein. The sample carries about 98,000 distinct CDR3 sequences, around two thirds recorded once. It was patients with CD8+CD57+ cell expansion by flow cytometry who were chosen for sequencing. The sequenced material came from sorted CD4+, CD8+, or CD8+CD57+ T cells (not recorded which) from PBMCs. The receptor source for this set is a human donor with aplastic anemia.

This clonotype was recorded a few times. The V gene is TRBV5-1, the J gene TRBJ2-7, with D possibly being TRBD2 (5 bases). Germline lookup yields CDR1 SGHRS and CDR2 YFSETQ. The CDR3 extends over 13 amino acids. The ends were cut back, 2 bases at V and 6 bases at J, with 12 bases in the middle. CDR3 DNA: TGCGCCAGCAGCTTCCACGGGAACGGCGAGCAGTACTTC. It yields the protein CASSFHGNGEQYF.

This chain joins TRBV7-2 and TRBJ1-2; no firm D call. The CDR3 has 13 residues. Germline lookup yields CDR1 SGHTA and CDR2 FQGNSA. V lost 5 bases and J lost 1, with 8 bases in between. The CDR3 region has the DNA TGTGCCAGCAGCCCGGAGGGTAACTATGGCTACACCTTC. Translation: CASSPEGNYGYTF.

As to this clonotype: One end of the junction varies from germline; a read error may be responsible. V is TRBV4-2 and J is TRBJ1-6, with TRBD1 matching over 9 bases. Germline V gene data show CDR1 as LGHNA and CDR2 as YNFKEQ. This CDR3 comprises 15 residues. The chain's CDR3 is CASSRQGQGDSPLHF. As DNA, the CDR3 is TGTGCCAGCAGCCGCCAGGGACAGGGAGATTCGCCCCTCCACTTT.

This CDR3 reads CASSSGVVGYGYTF. Here the CDR3 DNA reads TGTGCCAGCAGCTCAGGGGTAGTTGGTTATGGCTACACCTTC. The chain uses TRBV9 and TRBJ1-2, with a weak D call TRBD1 (6 bases). The CDR3 is 14 residues long. Germline assignment: CDR1 SGDLS and CDR2 YYNGEE. V lost 4 bases, J lost 5 bases, and 15 bases lay in between.

The rearrangement uses TRBV7-2 and TRBJ2-7; the match to TRBD2 covers 8 bases. The V segment lost 5 bases and the J segment 1 base; nucleotides outside the gene matches: 7. CDR1 and CDR2 (germline): SGHTA, FQGNSA. This CDR3 is 15 amino acids long. CDR3 in DNA: TGTGCCAGCAGCCTCGGACTAGCAGGGTCCTACGAGCAGTACTTC. Protein product: CASSLGLAGSYEQYF.

The chain couples TRBV7-8 to TRBJ1-2, with a weak D call TRBD1 (6 bases). The CDR3 length is 14 residues. Germline CDR1 is SGHVS and CDR2 is FQNEAQ. Trimming removed 6 bases at V and 2 bases at J, with 13 bases between. The CDR3 spells CASRSRGGNYGYTF. CDR3 DNA sequence: TGTGCCAGCAGGTCCCGGGGGGGCAACTATGGCTACACCTTC.

The CDR3 DNA reads TGCAGTGCTAGCATTACTGTTAGCACAGATACGCAGTATTTT. It translates to CSASITVSTDTQYF. J is TRBJ2-3 and V is TRBV20-1; D uncertain. Germline lookup yields CDR1 DFQATT and CDR2 SNEGSKA (reference sequence). Trimming took 3 bases from V and 0 from J, leaving 10 bases between them. CDR3 length: 14 residues.

The chain's CDR3 is CASKTSRAGELFF. The DNA of the CDR3 is TGTGCCAGCAAGACTAGTAGGGCCGGGGAGCTGTTTTTT. The chain carries TRBV7-9 and TRBJ2-2, with a weak D call TRBD2 (6 bases). Trimming removed 7 bases at V and 6 bases at J, with 12 bases between. The CDR3 length is 13 residues. The V gene's germline CDR1 is SEHNR and CDR2 FQNEAQ (reference sequence).

The chain recombines TRBV11-1 with TRBJ2-3, with 12 bases matching TRBD2. Germline V gene sequence: CDR1 SGHAT, CDR2 FQDESV (reference sequence). The CDR3 covers 20 residues. Unmatched junction bases numbered 23, after V lost 2 bases and J lost 11 bases. The CDR3 protein is CASSLWSNRLAGGTSGGQYF. The CDR3, as DNA: TGTGCCAGCAGCTTATGGTCCAACCGCCTAGCGGGGGGGACCAGCGGGGGGCAGTATTTT.

The gene calls are TRBV2 and TRBJ1-5; no firm D call. The CDR3 consists of 12 residues. V was cut by 3 bases and J by 5 bases, with 5 bases left in between. CDR1 and CDR2 (germline): SNHLY, FYNNEI. The CDR3 region has the DNA TGTGCCAGCAGTGATGATGATCAGCCCCAGCATTTT. Its translation: CASSDDDQPQHF.

The J gene is TRBJ2-7, the V gene TRBV10-1, with a tentative D call TRBD1 (5 bases). The length of the CDR3 is 13 residues. V was shortened by 4 bases and J by 6 bases, with 13 bases between the two germline ends. Germline CDR1 reads WNHNN; CDR2 reads SYGVQD (reference sequence). The CDR3 sequence is CASSGDSSPEQYF. CDR3 sequence (DNA): TGCGCCAGCAGTGGAGACAGTTCGCCCGAGCAGTACTTC.

The rearrangement joins TRBV7-2 to TRBJ2-7; perhaps TRBD1 as D (6 bases). Germline V gene sequence: CDR1 SGHTA, CDR2 FQGNSA. Trimming left V 6 bases short and J 2 bases short, with 11 bases between. The CDR3 totals 13 residues. The CDR3, as DNA: TGTGCCAGCAGGACGGCAGGGGCCTACGAGCAGTACTTC. Protein product: CASRTAGAYEQYF.

The rearrangement joins TRBV2 to TRBJ1-2; TRBD1 might be the D (6 bases). The germline gives CDR1 SNHLY, CDR2 FYNNEI. V shed 6 bases and J shed 8 bases, with 13 bases lying between them. The CDR3 length is 12 residues. This CDR3 reads CASRGDIRGYTF. In DNA form, the CDR3 reads TGTGCCAGCAGAGGGGACATCAGGGGCTACACCTTC.

The rearrangement uses TRBV2 and TRBJ2-7; the D call may be TRBD1 or TRBD2 (5 bases each). CDR3 length: 12 residues. CDR1 is SNHLY and CDR2 is FYNNEI in the germline V gene. V gave up 7 bases and J gave up 4 bases, with 11 bases separating them. CDR3 DNA sequence: TGTGCCAGCACCGAAGAGGGGTACGAGCAGTACTTC. It specifies CASTEEGYEQYF.

V is TRBV15 and J is TRBJ2-7; D may be TRBD1 (6 bases). This CDR3 has 13 residues. Germline V CDR1 and CDR2: LNHNV, YYDKDF (reference sequence). Trimming removed 2 bases from V and 6 bases from J, with 11 bases in between. CDR3 sequence reads: CATSRNRDREQYF. The CDR3, as DNA: TGTGCCACCAGCAGAAACAGGGATCGCGAGCAGTACTTC. Using reference TRBV15 and TRBJ2-7 for the parts outside the CDR3, the full variable domain is DAMVIQNPRYQVTQFGKPVTLSCSQTLNHNVMYWYQQKSSQAPKLLFHYYDKDFNNEADTPDNFQSRRPNTSFCFLDIRSPGLGDTAMYLCATSRNRDREQYFGPGTRLTVT.

The chain carries TRBV6-1 and TRBJ2-6, with D unclear. Germline CDR1 is MNHNS and CDR2 is SASEGT. The CDR3 extends over 15 amino acids. V gave up 3 bases and J gave up 2 bases, with 8 bases separating them. CDR3 nucleotide sequence: TGTGCCAGCAGTGAGTTTGTGACTGGGGCCAACGTCCTGACTTTC. Translating it yields CASSEFVTGANVLTF.

On this clonotype itself: The junction and the germline gene differ at one end; a read error may be behind it. This chain uses TRBV7-9 with TRBJ2-7, with D perhaps TRBD2 (5 bases). CDR1 and CDR2 (germline): SEHNR, FQNEAQ (reference sequence). This CDR3 has 12 amino acids. The CDR3 is CASSLADYEQYF. Here the CDR3 DNA reads TGTGCCAGCAGCCTAGCTGACTACGAGCAGTACTTC.

This clonotype was seen at least ten times. CDR3 bases: TGTGCCACCCCGGGCAGGGGAGTGAACTATGGCTACACCTTC. Its protein product is CATPGRGVNYGYTF. The chain carries TRBV6-1 and TRBJ1-2; D may be TRBD1 (6 bases). From germline, CDR1 is MNHNS and CDR2 SASEGT. This CDR3 spans 14 amino acids. The ends were cut back, 10 bases at V and 2 bases at J, with 17 bases in the middle.

The chain uses TRBV5-5 and TRBJ2-2; unclear D gene. The CDR3 consists of 12 residues. The V end was cut by 5 bases, the J end by 7 bases, with 9 bases between. The germline CDR1 and CDR2 sequences are SGHKS and YYEKEE (reference sequence). CDR3 sequence reads: CASSYTDGELFF. CDR3 coding DNA: TGTGCCAGCAGTTACACTGACGGGGAGCTGTTTTTT.